This T cell receptor beta chain was documented in a study of brain T cells in children with intractable seizures. Sequencing used immunoSEQ multiplex PCR; TCRdb keeps in-frame clones, though not all of them. Here the sample spans under 150,000 clones, around 94% being singletons. Study-level findings and limits: Patients' HCMV serostatus was unknown; virus specificity rests on CDR3 similarity alone. Clones missing pre-surgery may reflect undersampling of that blood sample.

Concerning this clone itself: Its antigen remains unknown.

Germline V lookup: CDR1 SGHNT, CDR2 YYREEE (reference sequence). CDR3 length: 17 residues. J lost 2 bases, V lost 0 bases, and 3 bases had no gene match. The sequenced cases were selected for having the highest brain T cell transcript signatures. At least one anti-epileptic drug was given before surgery. The specimen comprised peripheral blood, sampled at surgery. The rearrangement links TRBV5-4 to TRBJ2-3; 13 bases match TRBD2. The source of this sequence is a boy under two years old with hemimegalencephaly and intractable seizures. CDR3 nucleotides: TGTGCCAGCAGCTTGGCGGGACTAGCGGGGCCCACAGATACGCAGTATTTT. Its protein product is CASSLAGLAGPTDTQYF.